One sample yielded the 12 T cell receptor beta chains listed below, sequenced in a study of graft-versus-host responses after intestinal transplantation. Their antigens remain unidentified. Using immunoSEQ multiplex PCR, the repertoire was profiled, and TCRdb retains in-frame clones only, with some absent. The table records fewer than 120,000 clones, over 85% of them present only once. The specimen comprised unstimulated CD8+ T cells sorted from spleen or lymph node cells, sampled before intestinal transplant. Receptors originate from a human donor who received an intestinal transplant.

The chain employs TRBV7-9 and TRBJ1-1; D call uncertain. Per the germline V gene, CDR1 is SEHNR and CDR2 is FQNEAQ (reference sequence). Trimming took 2 bases from V and 2 from J, leaving 3 bases between them. The CDR3 runs to 12 residues. CDR3 sequence reads: CASSLKNTEAFF. CDR3 DNA: TGTGCCAGCAGCTTAAAAAACACTGAAGCTTTCTTT.

A note on this clone: This same CDR3 is encoded by further DNA sequences in the sample. V usage is TRBV27 and J usage is TRBJ2-7; 7 bases agree with TRBD2. V trimming: 2 bases; J trimming: 4 bases; junction bases outside the gene matches: 5. The length of the CDR3 is 14 residues. CDR1 and CDR2 from the germline V gene are MNHEY and SMNVEV (reference sequence). CDR3 protein: CASSLAGEGYEQYF. The CDR3, as DNA: TGTGCCAGCAGTTTAGCGGGAGAGGGATACGAGCAGTACTTC.

In its sample, this clone was seen once. The V gene is TRBV19, the J gene TRBJ1-2; D is undetermined. V shed 8 bases and J shed 4 bases, with 20 bases lying between them. CDR1 and CDR2 from the germline V gene are LNHDA and SQIVND (reference sequence). This CDR3 has 15 amino acids. The CDR3 protein is CASFSPGPVVYGYTF. In nucleotides, the CDR3 is TGTGCCAGTTTTTCCCCGGGCCCGGTCGTCTATGGCTACACCTTC.

This clone was counted once. The chain couples TRBV28 to TRBJ2-3; TRBD1 is a possible D gene (6 bases). The CDR3 runs to 15 residues. In germline, CDR1 is MDHEN, CDR2 SYDVKM. V lost 1 base and J 11 bases, leaving 19 bases between the germline ends. For the CDR3, the DNA is TGTGCCAGCAGTTTATTGACAGGACCATTACTCGGGCAGTATTTT. This gives the protein CASSLLTGPLLGQYF.

The chain joins TRBV9 to TRBJ1-2; tentatively, D is TRBD1 (5 bases). The CDR3 totals 17 residues. Trimming cost V 0 bases and J 3 bases, with 18 bases left between them. Germline-derived CDR1 and CDR2 are SGDLS and YYNGEE. CDR3 sequence (DNA): TGTGCCAGCAGCGTAGACCGGGGGAGTGGGATCTACTATGGCTACACCTTC. Its translation: CASSVDRGSGIYYGYTF.

The chain uses TRBV7-6 and TRBJ2-5; D perhaps matches TRBD2 (5 bases). The tail of the sequence fits TRBJ2-7 better, so the J call may be wrong. This CDR3 spans 15 amino acids. Germline V CDR1 and CDR2: SGHVS, FNYEAQ. The CDR3 here is CASSLEATPTYEQYF. As DNA, the CDR3 is TGTGCCAGCAGTTTGGAGGCTACTCCCACGTACGAGCAGTACTTC.

The chain employs TRBV5-1 and TRBJ2-5; D ambiguous. This CDR3 spans 13 amino acids. Germline values: CDR1 SGHRS, CDR2 YFSETQ. Trimming shortened V by 6 bases and J by 2 bases, and 11 bases separated the two germline ends. The CDR3 loop reads CASNRIGQETQYF. In nucleotides, the CDR3 is TGCGCCAGCAATCGGATCGGACAAGAGACCCAGTACTTC.

The chain is built from TRBV27 and TRBJ1-1; unclear D gene. Between the trimmed V and J ends, which lost 2 bases and 5 bases, there was a span of 9 bases. Germline lookup yields CDR1 MNHEY and CDR2 SMNVEV (reference sequence). The CDR3 length is 13 residues. In DNA form, the CDR3 reads TGTGCCAGCAGTTTAGGCGGGCTTACTGAAGCTTTCTTT. It translates to CASSLGGLTEAFF.

The chain joins TRBV7-9 to TRBJ2-1; 7 positions match TRBD2. CDR1 SEHNR and CDR2 FQNEAQ come from the germline V gene (reference sequence). This CDR3 spans 15 amino acids. V lost 4 bases and J lost 3; bases outside the gene matches: 6. The CDR3, as DNA: TGTGCCAGCAGCTCCCGGGACTACCTCTACAATGAGCAGTTCTTC. It translates to CASSSRDYLYNEQFF.

The rearrangement uses TRBV27 and TRBJ1-5; 9 nucleotides match TRBD1. The CDR3 totals 15 residues. Germline CDR1 reads MNHEY; CDR2 reads SMNVEV (reference sequence). V trimming: 4 bases; J trimming: 2 bases; junction bases outside the gene matches: 3. CDR3 sequence reads: CASSSRTGGNQPQHF. The CDR3 DNA reads as TGTGCCAGCAGTTCCCGGACAGGGGGCAATCAGCCCCAGCATTTT.

The V call is TRBV23-1, the J call TRBJ1-4, with D unclear. TRBV23-1 is an ORF, and what it does is uncertain. Between the trimmed V and J ends, which lost 3 bases and 2 bases, there was a span of 28 bases. The CDR3 consists of 21 residues. The DNA for the CDR3 is TGCGCCAGCAGTCAGGGAGATAGGGTAGGGTTTTTAATTTGGACTAATGAAAAACTGTTTTTT. Amino acid sequence: CASSQGDRVGFLIWTNEKLFF.

This clone has only one observation. The V and J genes are TRBV27 and TRBJ1-1; D not resolved. Trimming left V 8 bases short and J 0 bases short, with 4 bases between. The CDR3 length is 11 residues. Germline V CDR1 and CDR2: MNHEY, SMNVEV (reference sequence). The CDR3 coding sequence is TGTGCCAGCCGGATGAACACTGAAGCTTTCTTT. Translation: CASRMNTEAFF.